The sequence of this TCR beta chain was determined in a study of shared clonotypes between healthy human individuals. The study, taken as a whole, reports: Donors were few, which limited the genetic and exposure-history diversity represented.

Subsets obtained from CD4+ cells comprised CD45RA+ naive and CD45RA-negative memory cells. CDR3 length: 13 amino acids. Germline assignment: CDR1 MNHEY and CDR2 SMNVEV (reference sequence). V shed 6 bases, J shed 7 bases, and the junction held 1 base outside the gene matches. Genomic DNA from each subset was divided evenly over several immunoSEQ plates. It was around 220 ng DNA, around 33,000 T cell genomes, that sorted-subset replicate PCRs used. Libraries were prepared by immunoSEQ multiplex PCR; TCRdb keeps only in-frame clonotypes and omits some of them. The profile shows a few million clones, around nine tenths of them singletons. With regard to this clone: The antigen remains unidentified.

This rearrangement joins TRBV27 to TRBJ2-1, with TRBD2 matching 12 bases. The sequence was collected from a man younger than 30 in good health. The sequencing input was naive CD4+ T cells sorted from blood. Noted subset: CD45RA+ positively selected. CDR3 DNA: TGTGCCAGCAGCGGGACTAGCGGGAATGAGCAGTTCTTC. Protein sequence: CASSGTSGNEQFF.